This record looks at one T cell receptor beta chain sequence and its context. What it binds is unknown. Germline-derived CDR1 and CDR2 are SGDLS and YYNGEE. Trimming left V 0 bases short and J 4 bases short, with 8 bases between. This CDR3 contains 14 residues. The data belong to a study of CD8 T cells in ankylosing spondylitis. Study-level points and caveats: Relatively scarce in peripheral blood, disease-linked clones were CD8+. Clones linked to disease were reported to show significant enrichment in matched ankylosing spondylitis synovial fluid. Before this, some motif variants had been reported in reactive arthritis synovial fluid and blood. Ankylosing spondylitis blood appeared to be characterized by a TCR beta motif of eight highly homologous variants.

Researchers built TCR beta libraries using quantitative 5'-RACE with molecular barcodes. TCRdb re-called the 5' RACE reads through MiXCR, storing one row per CDR3 protein. The table records around 890,000 distinct CDR3 sequences, approximately 12% of them present only once. V usage is TRBV9 and J usage is TRBJ2-1; D call uncertain. The sequenced sample consisted of blood, either unsorted or a sorted T cell fraction (not recorded which). This TCR was recovered from a male donor with ankylosing spondylitis. Here the CDR3 reads CASSVGGPYNEQFF. CDR3 nucleotides: TGTGCCAGCAGCGTAGGGGGTCCGTACAATGAGCAGTTCTTC.